The 2 T cell receptor beta chains listed next were all sequenced from one sample in a study of T cell repertoires in cytomegalovirus infection. MiXCR was run by TCRdb on the reads, yielding one entry per CDR3 protein. The table includes under 800,000 distinct CDR3 sequences, roughly 26% detected once. Sequencing was carried out using CD8+ T cells from PBMCs. The receptors originated from a human donor in good health (CMV status not recorded). Some clones in this sample may be carry-over from other donors' samples.

In this sample, this clonotype turned up a few times. The CDR3 is CATTGTRGSYEQYF. CDR3 DNA sequence: TGTGCCACCACCGGGACTAGGGGTTCCTACGAGCAGTACTTC. The chain combines TRBV7-9 with TRBJ2-7, with 8 bases aligning to TRBD2. CDR1 and CDR2 from the germline V gene are SEHNR and FQNEAQ (reference sequence). The CDR3 runs to 14 residues. Trimming cost V 10 bases and J 1 base; bases outside gene matches: 9.

Ten or more counts support this clonotype. The J gene is TRBJ1-2, the V gene TRBV7-2, with a possible D match to TRBD1 (6 bases). CDR1 and CDR2 (germline): SGHTA, FQGNSA. V was cut by 0 bases and J by 6 bases, with 17 bases left in between. The CDR3 sequence is 16 residues long. This CDR3 reads CASSLAPGVAPHGYTF. CDR3 DNA sequence: TGTGCCAGCAGCTTAGCGCCAGGGGTGGCGCCGCATGGCTACACCTTC.